This TCR beta chain is from a study of human T cells and chemical hapten exposure. Specified time point: patch test 1, 2 weeks after DPC sensitization. Specified treatment: therapeutic diphenylcyclopropenone sensitization with weekly scalp DPC. V lost 2 bases, J lost 3 bases, and 8 bases lay in between. The length of the CDR3 is 15 residues. Germline CDR1 reads SGHAT; CDR2 reads FQNNGV. This clonotype was seen ten or more times. Its target is unknown. Study-level points and caveats: The study found that DPC sensitization did not change TCRs above 1 in 1000 frequency.

TCRdb used MiXCR to reprocess the RACE reads, holding one entry per CDR3 protein. Here the sample spans 150,000 to 200,000 distinct CDR3 sequences, roughly 15% being singletons. This receptor was identified in a young woman with alopecia areata. Some clones in this sample may be carry-over from other donors' samples. The source was whole blood, collected in connection with sensitization to the hapten diphenylcyclopropenone (DPC). The chain recombines TRBV11-2 with TRBJ1-6, with a possible D match to TRBD1 (6 bases). CDR3 nucleotide sequence: TGTGCCAGCAGCTTACGACAGGACTATAATTCACCCCTCCACTTT. Translating it yields CASSLRQDYNSPLHF.